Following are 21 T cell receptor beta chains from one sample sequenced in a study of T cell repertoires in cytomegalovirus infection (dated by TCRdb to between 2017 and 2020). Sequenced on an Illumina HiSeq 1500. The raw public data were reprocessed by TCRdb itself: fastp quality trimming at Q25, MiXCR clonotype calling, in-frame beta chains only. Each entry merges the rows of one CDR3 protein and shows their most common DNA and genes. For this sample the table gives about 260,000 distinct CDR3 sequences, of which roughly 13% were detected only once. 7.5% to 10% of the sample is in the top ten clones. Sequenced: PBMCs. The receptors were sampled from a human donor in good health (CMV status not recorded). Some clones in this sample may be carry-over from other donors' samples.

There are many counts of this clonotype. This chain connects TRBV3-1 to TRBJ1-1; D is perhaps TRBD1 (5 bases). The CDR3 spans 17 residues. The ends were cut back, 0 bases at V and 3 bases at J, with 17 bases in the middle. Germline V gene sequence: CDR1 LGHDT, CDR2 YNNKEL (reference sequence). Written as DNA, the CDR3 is TGTGCCAGCAGCCAAGATACAGCAGGGAGATGGTACACTGAAGCTTTCTTT. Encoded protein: CASSQDTAGRWYTEAFF.

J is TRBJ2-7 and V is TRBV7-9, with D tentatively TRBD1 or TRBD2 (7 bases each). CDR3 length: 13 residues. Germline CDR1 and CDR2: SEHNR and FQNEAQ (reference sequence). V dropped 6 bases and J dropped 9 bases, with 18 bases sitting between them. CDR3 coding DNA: TGTGCCAGCAGTCCTAGGGGAGGGACAGTGCAGTACTTC. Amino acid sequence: CASSPRGGTVQYF.

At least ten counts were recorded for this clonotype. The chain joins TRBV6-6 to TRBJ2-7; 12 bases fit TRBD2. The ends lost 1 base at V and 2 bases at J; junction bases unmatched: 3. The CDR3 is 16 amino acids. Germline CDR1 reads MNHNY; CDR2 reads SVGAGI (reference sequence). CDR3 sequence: CASSYWTSGAPYEQYF. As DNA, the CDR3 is TGTGCCAGCAGTTACTGGACTAGCGGGGCCCCCTACGAGCAGTACTTC.

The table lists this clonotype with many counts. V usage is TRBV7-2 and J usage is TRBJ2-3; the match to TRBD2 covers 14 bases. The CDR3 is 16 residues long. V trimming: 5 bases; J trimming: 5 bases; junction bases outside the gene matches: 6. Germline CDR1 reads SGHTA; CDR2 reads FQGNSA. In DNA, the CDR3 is TGTGCCAGCAGCCCCCAAGGACTAGCGGGAGGAGATACGCAGTATTTT. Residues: CASSPQGLAGGDTQYF.

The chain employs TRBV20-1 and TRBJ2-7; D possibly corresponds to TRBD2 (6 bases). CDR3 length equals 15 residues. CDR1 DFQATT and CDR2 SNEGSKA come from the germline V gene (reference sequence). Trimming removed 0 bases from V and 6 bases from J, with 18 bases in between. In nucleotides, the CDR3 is TGCAGTGCTAGAGATAGACTAGGCGGATGGGGCGAGCAGTACTTC. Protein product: CSARDRLGGWGEQYF.

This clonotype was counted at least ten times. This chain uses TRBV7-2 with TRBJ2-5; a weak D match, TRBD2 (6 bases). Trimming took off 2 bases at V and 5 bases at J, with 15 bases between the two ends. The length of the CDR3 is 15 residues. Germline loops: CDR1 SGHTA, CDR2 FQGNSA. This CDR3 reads CASSLNPGRKETQYF. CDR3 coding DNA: TGTGCCAGCAGCTTAAATCCCGGGAGAAAGGAGACCCAGTACTTC.

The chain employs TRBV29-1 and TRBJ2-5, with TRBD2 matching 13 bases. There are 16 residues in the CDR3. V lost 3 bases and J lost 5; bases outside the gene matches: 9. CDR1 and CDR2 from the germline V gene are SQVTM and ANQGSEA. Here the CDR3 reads CSVDSTSGGSWETQYF. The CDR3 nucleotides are TGCAGCGTTGACTCGACTAGCGGGGGGTCTTGGGAGACCCAGTACTTC.

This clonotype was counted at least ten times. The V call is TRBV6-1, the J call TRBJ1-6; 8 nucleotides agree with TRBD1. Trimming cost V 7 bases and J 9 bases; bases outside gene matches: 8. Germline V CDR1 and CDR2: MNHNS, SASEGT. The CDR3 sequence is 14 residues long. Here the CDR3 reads CASTGQGQSSPLHF. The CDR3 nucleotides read TGTGCCAGCACCGGACAGGGACAAAGTTCACCCCTCCACTTT.

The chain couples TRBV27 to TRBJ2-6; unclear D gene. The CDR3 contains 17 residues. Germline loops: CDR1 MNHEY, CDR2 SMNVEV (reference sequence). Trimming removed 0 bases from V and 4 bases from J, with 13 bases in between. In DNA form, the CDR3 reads TGTGCCAGCAGTTTATCGGGCCCCCGAGCGGGGGCCAACGTCCTGACTTTC. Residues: CASSLSGPRAGANVLTF.

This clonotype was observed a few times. The CDR3 bases are TGTGCCAGCAGTTACGCCAGCGACTATGGCTACACCTTC. Protein sequence: CASSYASDYGYTF. J is TRBJ1-2 and V is TRBV6-2 or TRBV6-3, with D hard to call. CDR3 length: 13 amino acids. V lost 2 bases, J lost 3 bases, and 7 bases lay in between. Germline V gives CDR1 MNHEY, CDR2 SVGEGT.

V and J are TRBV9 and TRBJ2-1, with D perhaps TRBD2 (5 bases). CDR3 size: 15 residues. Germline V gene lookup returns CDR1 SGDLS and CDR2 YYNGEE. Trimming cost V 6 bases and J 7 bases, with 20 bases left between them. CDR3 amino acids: CASNALGLEGNEQFF. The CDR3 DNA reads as TGTGCCAGCAACGCCCTAGGACTGGAAGGGAATGAGCAGTTCTTC. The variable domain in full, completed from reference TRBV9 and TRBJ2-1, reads DSGVTQTPKHLITATGQRVTLRCSPRSGDLSVYWYQQSLDQGLQFLIQYYNGEERAKGNILERFSAQQFPDLHSELNLSSLELGDSALYFCASNALGLEGNEQFFGPGTRLTVL.

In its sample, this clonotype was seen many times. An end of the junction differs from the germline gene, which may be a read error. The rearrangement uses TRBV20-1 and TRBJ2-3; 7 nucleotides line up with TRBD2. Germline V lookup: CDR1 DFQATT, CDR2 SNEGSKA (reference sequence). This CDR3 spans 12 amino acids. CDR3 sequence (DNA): TGCAGTGCTAGAGTGACCGGGACTACGGAGTATTTT. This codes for CSARVTGTTEYF.

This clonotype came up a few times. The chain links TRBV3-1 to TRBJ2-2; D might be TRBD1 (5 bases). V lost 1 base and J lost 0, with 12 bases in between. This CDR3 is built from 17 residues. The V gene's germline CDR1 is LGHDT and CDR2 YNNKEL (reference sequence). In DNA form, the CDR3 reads TGTGCCAGCAGCCAAGGGGGCCGGCGGCCGAACACCGGGGAGCTGTTTTTT. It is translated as CASSQGGRRPNTGELFF.

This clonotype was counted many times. CDR3 bases: TGTGCCAGCAGCTTAGGGGACACCAGCTCCTACGAGCAGTACTTC. It is translated as CASSLGDTSSYEQYF. The V gene is TRBV7-8, the J gene TRBJ2-7; a weak D match, TRBD1 (6 bases). The length of the CDR3 is 15 residues. Deletions cut 1 base from V and 0 bases from J, with 10 bases between. CDR1 is SGHVS, CDR2 FQNEAQ, per germline.

The CDR3 region is CASGRPYNEQFF. In nucleotides, the CDR3 is TGTGCCAGCGGTCGACCCTACAATGAGCAGTTCTTC. This chain joins TRBV2 and TRBJ2-1; D remains ambiguous. The CDR3 is 12 amino acids. V shed 8 bases and J shed 2 bases, with 7 bases lying between them. Germline V gives CDR1 SNHLY, CDR2 FYNNEI.

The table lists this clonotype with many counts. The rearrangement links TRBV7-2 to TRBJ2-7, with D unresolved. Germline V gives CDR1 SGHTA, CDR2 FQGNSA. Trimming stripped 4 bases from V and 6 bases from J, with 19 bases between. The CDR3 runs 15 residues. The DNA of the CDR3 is TGTGCCAGCAGCTACCGGGCCCAGAATGTGATCGAGCAGTACTTC. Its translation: CASSYRAQNVIEQYF.

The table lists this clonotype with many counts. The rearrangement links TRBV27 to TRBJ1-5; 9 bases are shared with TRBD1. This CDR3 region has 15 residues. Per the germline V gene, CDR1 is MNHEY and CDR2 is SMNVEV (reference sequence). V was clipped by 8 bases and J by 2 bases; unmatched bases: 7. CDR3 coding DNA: TGTGCCAGCGGGGACAGGGCGAGGGGCAATCAGCCCCAGCATTTT. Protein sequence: CASGDRARGNQPQHF.

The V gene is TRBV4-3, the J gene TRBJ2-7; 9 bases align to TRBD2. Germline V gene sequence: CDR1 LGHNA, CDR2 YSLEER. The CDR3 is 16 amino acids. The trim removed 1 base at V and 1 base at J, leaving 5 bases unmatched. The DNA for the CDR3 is TGCGCCAGCAGCCAAGGTCGAGCGGGAGGTTCCTACGAGCAGTACTTC. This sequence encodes CASSQGRAGGSYEQYF.

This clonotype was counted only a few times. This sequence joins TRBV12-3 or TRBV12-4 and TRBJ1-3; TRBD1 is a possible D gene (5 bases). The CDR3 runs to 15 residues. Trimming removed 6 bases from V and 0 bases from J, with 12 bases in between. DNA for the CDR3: TGTGCCAGCAGCATAACAGGCGACTCTGGAAACACCATATATTTT. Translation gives CASSITGDSGNTIYF.

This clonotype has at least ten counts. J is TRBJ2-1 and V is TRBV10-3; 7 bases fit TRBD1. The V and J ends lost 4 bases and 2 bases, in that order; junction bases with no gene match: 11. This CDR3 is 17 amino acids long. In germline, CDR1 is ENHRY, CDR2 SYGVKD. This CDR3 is CAISGNRGPHPYNEQFF. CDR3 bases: TGTGCCATCAGTGGGAACAGGGGTCCCCACCCCTACAATGAGCAGTTCTTC.

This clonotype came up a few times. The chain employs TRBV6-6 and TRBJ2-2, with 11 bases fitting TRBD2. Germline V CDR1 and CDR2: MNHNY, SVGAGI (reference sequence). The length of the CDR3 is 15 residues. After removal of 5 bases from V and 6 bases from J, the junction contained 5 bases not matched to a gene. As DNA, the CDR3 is TGTGCCAGCAGTCTACTAGCGGGAGTTCCCGGGGAGCTGTTTTTT. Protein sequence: CASSLLAGVPGELFF.